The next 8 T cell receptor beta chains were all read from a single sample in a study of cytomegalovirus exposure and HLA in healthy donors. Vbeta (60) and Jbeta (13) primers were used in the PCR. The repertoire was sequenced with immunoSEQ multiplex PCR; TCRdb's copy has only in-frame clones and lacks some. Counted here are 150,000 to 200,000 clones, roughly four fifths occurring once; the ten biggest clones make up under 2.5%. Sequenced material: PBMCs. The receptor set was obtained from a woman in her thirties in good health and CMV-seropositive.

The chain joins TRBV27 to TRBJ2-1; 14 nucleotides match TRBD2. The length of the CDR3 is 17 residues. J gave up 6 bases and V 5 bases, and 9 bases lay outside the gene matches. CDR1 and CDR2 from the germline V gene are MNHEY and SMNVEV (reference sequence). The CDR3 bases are TGTGCCAGCAGTCTAAGACTAGCGGGGGGGCTAGTCAATGAGCAGTTCTTC. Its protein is CASSLRLAGGLVNEQFF.

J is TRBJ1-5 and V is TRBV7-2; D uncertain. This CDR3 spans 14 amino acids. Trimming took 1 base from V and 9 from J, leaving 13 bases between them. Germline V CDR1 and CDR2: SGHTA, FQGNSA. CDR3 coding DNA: TGTGCCAGCAGCTTAGGTGGAGGATTAAGGCCCCAGCATTTT. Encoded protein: CASSLGGGLRPQHF. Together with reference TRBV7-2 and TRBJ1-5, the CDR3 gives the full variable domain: GAGVSQSPSNKVTEKGKDVELRCDPISGHTALYWYRQSLGQGLEFLIYFQGNSAPDKSGLPSDRFSAERTGGSVSTLTIQRTQQEDSAVYLCASSLGGGLRPQHFGDGTRLSIL.

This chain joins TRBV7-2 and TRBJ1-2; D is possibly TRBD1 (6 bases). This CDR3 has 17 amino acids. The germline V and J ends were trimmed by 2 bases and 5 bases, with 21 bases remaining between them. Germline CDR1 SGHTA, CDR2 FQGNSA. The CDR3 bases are TGTGCCAGCAGCTTAAGTGGGATAGGACAGAGCGTTTATGGCTACACCTTC. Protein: CASSLSGIGQSVYGYTF.

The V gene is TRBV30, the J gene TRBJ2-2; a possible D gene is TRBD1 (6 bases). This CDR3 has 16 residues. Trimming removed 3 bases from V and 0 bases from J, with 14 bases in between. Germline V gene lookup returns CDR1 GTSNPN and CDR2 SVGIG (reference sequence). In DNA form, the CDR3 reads TGTGCCTGGAGGTTCAGGGGCGGAGCGAACACCGGGGAGCTGTTTTTT. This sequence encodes CAWRFRGGANTGELFF.

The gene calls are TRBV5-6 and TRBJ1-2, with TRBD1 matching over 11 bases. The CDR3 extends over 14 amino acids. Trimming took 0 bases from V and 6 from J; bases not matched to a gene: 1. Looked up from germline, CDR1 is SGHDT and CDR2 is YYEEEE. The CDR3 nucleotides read TGTGCCAGCAGCTTGGGGACAGGGGGCAATGGCTACACCTTC. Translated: CASSLGTGGNGYTF.

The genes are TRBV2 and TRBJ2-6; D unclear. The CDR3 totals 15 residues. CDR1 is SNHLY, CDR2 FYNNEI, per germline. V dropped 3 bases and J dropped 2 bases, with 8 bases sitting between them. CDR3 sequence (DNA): TGTGCCAGCAGTGACTCGAGCCCTGGGGCCAACGTCCTGACTTTC. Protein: CASSDSSPGANVLTF.

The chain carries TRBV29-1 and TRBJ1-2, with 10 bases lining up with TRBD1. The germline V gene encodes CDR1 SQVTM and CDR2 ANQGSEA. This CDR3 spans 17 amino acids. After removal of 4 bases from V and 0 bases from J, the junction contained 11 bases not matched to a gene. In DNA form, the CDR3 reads TGCAGCGTTGTGGGGGGGGGACAGGGGACAGCTAACTATGGCTACACCTTC. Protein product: CSVVGGGQGTANYGYTF.

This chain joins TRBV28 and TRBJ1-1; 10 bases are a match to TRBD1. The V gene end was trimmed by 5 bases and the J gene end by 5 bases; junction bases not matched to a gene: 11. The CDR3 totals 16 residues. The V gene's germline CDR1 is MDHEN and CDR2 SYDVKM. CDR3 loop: CASSVVQGQGRTEAFF. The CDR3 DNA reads TGTGCCAGCAGTGTCGTACAGGGACAGGGGAGGACTGAAGCTTTCTTT.